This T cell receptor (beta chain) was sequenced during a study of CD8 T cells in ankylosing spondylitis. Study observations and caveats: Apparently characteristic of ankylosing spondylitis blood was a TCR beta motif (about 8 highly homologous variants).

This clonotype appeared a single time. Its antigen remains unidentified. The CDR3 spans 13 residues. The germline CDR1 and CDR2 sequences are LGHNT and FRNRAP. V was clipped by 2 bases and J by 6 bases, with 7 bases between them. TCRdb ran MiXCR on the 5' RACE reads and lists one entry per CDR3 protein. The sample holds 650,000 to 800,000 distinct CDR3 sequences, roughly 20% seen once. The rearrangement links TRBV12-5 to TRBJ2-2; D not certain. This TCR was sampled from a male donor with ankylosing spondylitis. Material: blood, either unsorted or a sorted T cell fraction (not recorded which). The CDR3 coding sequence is TGTGCTAGTGGTTTGACCTCGGCCGGGGAGCTGTTTTTT. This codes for CASGLTSAGELFF.